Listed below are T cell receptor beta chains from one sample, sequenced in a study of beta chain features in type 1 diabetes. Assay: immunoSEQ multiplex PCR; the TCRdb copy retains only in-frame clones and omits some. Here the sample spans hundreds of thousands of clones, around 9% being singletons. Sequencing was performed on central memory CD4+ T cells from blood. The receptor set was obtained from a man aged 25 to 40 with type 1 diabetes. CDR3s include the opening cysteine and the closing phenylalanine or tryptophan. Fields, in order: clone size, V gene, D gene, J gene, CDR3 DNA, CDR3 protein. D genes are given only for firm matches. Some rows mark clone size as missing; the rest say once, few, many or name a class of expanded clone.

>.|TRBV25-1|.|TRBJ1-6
TGTGCCAGCAGTATTGGATCCTATAATTCACCCCTCCACTTT
CASSIGSYNSPLHF
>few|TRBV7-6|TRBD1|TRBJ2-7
TGTGCCAGCAGAACAACCGGGACAGACTCCTACGAGCAGTACTTC
CASRTTGTDSYEQYF
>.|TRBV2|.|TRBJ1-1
TGTGCCAGCAGTCCCCTTTCAGCGAACACTGAAGCTTTCTTT
CASSPLSANTEAFF
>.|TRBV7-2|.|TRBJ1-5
TGTGCCAGCAGCCCACAGGGAGGGCAGCCCCAGCATTTT
CASSPQGGQPQHF
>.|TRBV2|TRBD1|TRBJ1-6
TGTGCCAGCAGTGGAGACAGGGGGGGGTCTAATTCACCCCTCCACTTT
CASSGDRGGSNSPLHF
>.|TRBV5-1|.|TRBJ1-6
TGCGCCAGCAGCTTGTCACCGGGACCACCCCTCCACTTT
CASSLSPGPPLHF
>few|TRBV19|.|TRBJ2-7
TGTGCCAGTAGCCTTAACTACTACGAGCAGTACTTC
CASSLNYYEQYF
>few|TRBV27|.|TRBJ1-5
TGTGCCAGCAGTGTACAGGGCGGGGATCAGCCCCAGCATTTT
CASSVQGGDQPQHF
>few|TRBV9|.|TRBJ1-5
TGTGCCAGCAGCGGGCCCCCAGGGAGCAATCAGCCCCAGCATTTT
CASSGPPGSNQPQHF
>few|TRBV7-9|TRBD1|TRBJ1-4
TGTGCCAGCAGCCCCGGGACAGGGCCCGGAACCGAAAAACTGTTTTTT
CASSPGTGPGTEKLFF
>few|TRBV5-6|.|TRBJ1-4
TGTGCCAGCAGCTTGGGCAGGCGGTCAACTAATGAAAAACTGTTTTTT
CASSLGRRSTNEKLFF
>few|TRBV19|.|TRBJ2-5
TGTGCCAGTAGTAATCAACAGGCACAAGAGACCCAGTACTTC
CASSNQQAQETQYF
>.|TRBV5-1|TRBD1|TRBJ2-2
TGCGCCAGCAGCCCGGGACAGGGTGTCGCCGGGGAGCTGTTTTTT
CASSPGQGVAGELFF
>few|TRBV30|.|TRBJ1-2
TGTGCCTGGAGGAGGGAAGTAGACTATGGCTACACCTTC
CAWRREVDYGYTF
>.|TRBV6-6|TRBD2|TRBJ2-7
TGTGCCAGCAGCCTCAAGCGGGGGTCGGGCGAGCAGTACTTC
CASSLKRGSGEQYF
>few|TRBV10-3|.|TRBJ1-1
TGTGCCATCAGGGGTAGTGCGAACACTGAAGCTTTCTTT
CAIRGSANTEAFF
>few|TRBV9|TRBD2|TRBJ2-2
TGTGCCAGCAGCGTAGGGCCGGGGGGGAACACCGGGGAGCTGTTTTTT
CASSVGPGGNTGELFF
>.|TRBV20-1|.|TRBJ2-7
TGCAGTGCTAGGATGGGATGGGAGCAGTACTTC
CSARMGWEQYF
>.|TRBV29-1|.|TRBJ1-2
TGCAGCGTTGACGATGTTGGCTACACCTTC
CSVDDVGYTF
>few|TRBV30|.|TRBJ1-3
TGTGCCTGGACGGGGCTCCCCTGGGACACCATATATTTT
CAWTGLPWDTIYF
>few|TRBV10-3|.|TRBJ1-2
TGTGCCATCAGTGAGTCCAATGGACAATTCCCTGGGAGCTATGGCTACACCTTC
CAISESNGQFPGSYGYTF
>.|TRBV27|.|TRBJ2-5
TGTGCCAGCAGTTTACGGGGAACGCAGGAGACCCAGTACTTC
CASSLRGTQETQYF
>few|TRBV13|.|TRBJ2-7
TGTGCCAGCAGCTCCTACGGGACATCCTACGAGCAGTACTTC
CASSSYGTSYEQYF
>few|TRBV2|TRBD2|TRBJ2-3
TGTGCCAGCAGAGGGACTAGCGGGGGGGCCGGTGCGCAGTATTTT
CASRGTSGGAGAQYF
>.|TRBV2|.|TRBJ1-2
TGTGCCAGCAGTGCCCAGAGAAACTATGGCTACACCTTC
CASSAQRNYGYTF
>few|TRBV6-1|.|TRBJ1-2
TGTGCCAGCAGTGAACTGAGCGACAGGGGCTACACCTTC
CASSELSDRGYTF
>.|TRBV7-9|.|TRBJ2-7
TGTGCCAGCAGCCCACGGGACGCCGCCTACGAGCAGTACTTC
CASSPRDAAYEQYF
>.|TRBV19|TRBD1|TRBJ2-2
TGTGCCAGTAGGGGGGCGGACAGGACTAACACCGGGGAGCTGTTTTTT
CASRGADRTNTGELFF